The clone carrying this T cell receptor (beta chain) has a single count. The sample is drawn from a study of blood T cell repertoires in COVID-19. Assay: immunoSEQ multiplex PCR; the TCRdb copy retains only in-frame clones and omits some. The table shows about 170,000 clones, with under 90% occurring only once. This CDR3 spans 12 amino acids. The germline V gene has CDR1 LGHDT and CDR2 YNNKEL (reference sequence). Trimming took off 4 bases at V and 3 bases at J, with 7 bases between the two ends. The V and J genes are TRBV3-1 (or the pseudogene TRBV3-2) and TRBJ2-7; no clear D. Sequencing was carried out using peripheral blood. This TCR came from a woman in her 70s with COVID-19, enrolled during active disease. The CDR3 region is CASSLQIYEQYV. CDR3 coding DNA: TGTGCCAGCAGCCTTCAGATCTACGAGCAGTACGTC.